A single sample is the source of the 15 T cell receptor beta chains below, sequenced in a study of CD8 T cells in Susac syndrome. Reverse transcription used about 0.45 to 1 ug RNA and random hexamers. TCRdb reprocessed the immunoSEQ multiplex PCR reads with MiXCR, giving one entry per CDR3 protein. The table shows approximately 180,000 distinct CDR3 sequences, with 91% occurring only once. Sequencing was done on a sample of CD4+ T cells from PBMCs. Receptors originate from a human donor with Susac syndrome.

The chain links TRBV29-1 to TRBJ2-1; no definite D call. The CDR3 is 12 amino acids. V was trimmed by 4 bases and J by 10 bases, leaving 14 bases between them. Germline CDR1 reads SQVTM; CDR2 reads ANQGSEA. DNA for the CDR3: TGCAGCGTTGGGGGTTACGAGTGGGAGCAGTTCTTC. It yields the protein CSVGGYEWEQFF.

This sequence joins TRBV11-2 and TRBJ2-3, with 9 bases fitting TRBD2. Germline assignment: CDR1 SGHAT and CDR2 FQNNGV. Trimming removed 1 base from V and 5 bases from J; junction bases left unmatched: 4. The length of the CDR3 is 15 residues. CDR3 sequence: CASSLVSGGRDTQYF. In DNA form, the CDR3 reads TGTGCCAGCAGCTTAGTTAGCGGGGGAAGAGATACGCAGTATTTT.

The chain uses TRBV5-1 and TRBJ2-1; the match to TRBD2 covers 10 bases. CDR3 size: 18 residues. Germline assignment: CDR1 SGHRS and CDR2 YFSETQ. V shed 2 bases and J 1 base; nucleotides not matched to a gene: 9. The CDR3 nucleotides are TGCGCCAGCAGCTTCCCAGCGGGGGGGTTCAAATCCTACAATGAGCAGTTCTTC. Residues: CASSFPAGGFKSYNEQFF.

J is TRBJ2-7 and V is TRBV18, with TRBD1 matching 7 bases. Germline CDR1 is KGHSH and CDR2 is LQKENI. V lost 4 bases, J lost 2 bases, and 8 bases stayed unmatched. CDR3 size: 15 residues. CDR3 coding DNA: TGTGCCAGCTCACTTGGACAGGAAAGAACCTACGAGCAGTACTTC. Residues: CASSLGQERTYEQYF. The whole variable domain, filled in from reference TRBV18 and TRBJ2-7, reads NAGVMQNPRHLVRRRGQEARLRCSPMKGHSHVYWYRQLPEEGLKFMVYLQKENIIDESGMPKERFSAEFPKEGPSILRIQQVVRGDSAAYFCASSLGQERTYEQYFGPGTRLTVT.

The chain carries TRBV28 and TRBJ2-7, with TRBD2 identical over 9 bases. The CDR3 totals 13 residues. Per germline, CDR1 MDHEN and CDR2 SYDVKM. V lost 8 bases, J lost 3 bases, and 5 bases stayed unmatched. Here the CDR3 DNA reads TGTGCCAGCCACAGCGGGAGGAGCTACGAGCAGTACTTC. Its protein is CASHSGRSYEQYF. The variable domain in full, with the rest retrieved from reference TRBV28 and TRBJ2-7, is DVKVTQSSRYLVKRTGEKVFLECVQDMDHENMFWYRQDPGLGLRLIYFSYDVKMKEKGDIPEGYSVSREKKERFSLILESASTNQTSMYLCASHSGRSYEQYFGPGTRLTVT.

The count of this clonotype is one. This sequence joins TRBV15 and TRBJ2-2; 12 bases line up with TRBD1. V lost 8 bases, J lost 4 bases, and 5 bases stayed unmatched. This CDR3 has 15 residues. Per germline, CDR1 LNHNV and CDR2 YYDKDF (reference sequence). CDR3 in amino acids: CATGTGGFSTGELFF. The CDR3 DNA reads TGTGCCACCGGGACAGGGGGCTTTAGCACCGGGGAGCTGTTTTTT.

The rearrangement joins TRBV20-1 to TRBJ2-1; D is possibly TRBD2 (6 bases). The V end was cut by 3 bases, the J end by 7 bases, with 13 bases between. CDR1 DFQATT and CDR2 SNEGSKA come from the germline V gene (reference sequence). The CDR3 runs to 13 residues. The CDR3 DNA follows: TGCAGTGCTAGTTACGGGGGTTTAAATGAGCAGTTCTTC. Translating gives CSASYGGLNEQFF.

The CDR3 DNA is TGCAGTGCCTTACTAGCGGGAGGCGAGCAGTACTTC. It yields the protein CSALLAGGEQYF. The chain links TRBV20-1 to TRBJ2-7; 12 bases align to TRBD2. Germline CDR1 reads DFQATT; CDR2 reads SNEGSKA (reference sequence). Trimming at V came to 6 bases and at J to 6 bases, leaving 3 bases not matched to a gene. This CDR3 contains 12 residues.

CDR3 amino acids: CASIRGYQETQYF. The CDR3 bases are TGTGCCAGCATACGGGGGTACCAAGAGACCCAGTACTTC. The gene calls are TRBV7-9 and TRBJ2-5, with D perhaps matching TRBD2 (6 bases). The CDR3 is made up of 13 amino acids. V was shortened by 7 bases and J by 0 bases, with 9 bases between the two germline ends. The germline CDR1 and CDR2 sequences are SEHNR and FQNEAQ (reference sequence).

This clonotype appeared a few times. DNA for the CDR3: TGCGCCAGCAGCTTGGGACAGACGAACACTGAAGCTTTCTTT. This encodes CASSLGQTNTEAFF. The chain recombines TRBV5-1 with TRBJ1-1; D possibly corresponds to TRBD1 (5 bases). From germline, CDR1 is SGHRS and CDR2 YFSETQ. V gave up 0 bases and J gave up 1 base, with 7 bases separating them. CDR3 length: 14 amino acids.

The chain has TRBV4-1 and TRBJ2-5; 7 bases match TRBD1. CDR3 size: 15 residues. Per germline, CDR1 MGHRA and CDR2 YSYEKL. V shed 5 bases and J 2 bases; nucleotides not matched to a gene: 8. CDR3 amino acids: CASSTTGTAQETQYF. Here the CDR3 DNA reads TGCGCCAGCAGCACGACCGGGACAGCTCAAGAGACCCAGTACTTC.

The chain recombines TRBV2 with TRBJ1-1; 9 positions agree with TRBD1. This CDR3 spans 14 amino acids. The V and J ends lost 2 bases and 4 bases, in that order; junction bases with no gene match: 2. From germline, CDR1 is SNHLY and CDR2 FYNNEI. DNA for the CDR3: TGTGCCAGCAGTGAAACAGGGGGCGTCACTGAAGCTTTCTTT. Encoded protein: CASSETGGVTEAFF.

Of note for this clonotype: One end of the junction varies from germline; a read error may be responsible. The chain employs TRBV12-3 or TRBV12-4 and TRBJ2-1; TRBD2 aligns across 11 bases. The length of the CDR3 is 15 residues. The CDR3 coding sequence is TGTGTCAGCAGAGCACTAGCGGGAGAAGTGGATGAGCAGTTCTTC. Amino acid sequence: CVSRALAGEVDEQFF.

The chain links TRBV5-1 to TRBJ1-1; possibly TRBD1 for D (5 bases). The CDR3 has 11 amino acids. V was pared by 4 bases and J by 10 bases, with 11 bases between. The germline V gene has CDR1 SGHRS and CDR2 YFSETQ. The CDR3 spells CASSPGFGAFF. The CDR3 bases are TGCGCCAGCAGCCCAGGGTTTGGAGCTTTCTTT.

The chain uses TRBV5-1 and TRBJ2-1; D perhaps matches TRBD1 (6 bases). V was cut by 0 bases and J by 0 bases, with 13 bases left in between. Germline V lookup: CDR1 SGHRS, CDR2 YFSETQ. There are 17 residues in the CDR3. CDR3: CASSLERTGTSYNEQFF. The DNA of the CDR3 is TGCGCCAGCAGCTTGGAGCGAACAGGGACCTCCTACAATGAGCAGTTCTTC.